This TCR beta chain was identified in a study of Graves' ophthalmopathy and Graves' hyperthyroidism. At least ten counts were recorded for this clonotype. All donors with ophthalmopathy were recorded as having moderate-to-severe activity, CAS ≥3, NOSPECS ≥4 and a duration under 3 months. Germline loops: CDR1 MNHEY, CDR2 SVGEGT. With 6 bases removed from V and 3 bases from J, the gap between germline ends came to 21 bases. The CDR3 contains 17 residues. Beta-chain TCR CDR3 regions were amplified from RNA transcripts. First-round RT-PCR with HTBI primers preceded a second-round multiplex PCR. From the multiplex PCR reads, TCRdb called clonotypes with MiXCR, one entry per CDR3 protein. The sample lists roughly 300,000 distinct CDR3 sequences, roughly a sixth seen once, with 9% to 15% in the top ten.

The sequence derives from an adult man with Graves' ophthalmopathy. The chain couples TRBV6-2 or TRBV6-3 to TRBJ1-5, with D possibly matching TRBD1 (6 bases). Source material: peripheral blood. CDR3 DNA: TGTGCCAGCAGAGCCCGCCACAGAGGGGGGCTCAATCAGCCCCAGCATTTT. The encoded protein is CASRARHRGGLNQPQHF.